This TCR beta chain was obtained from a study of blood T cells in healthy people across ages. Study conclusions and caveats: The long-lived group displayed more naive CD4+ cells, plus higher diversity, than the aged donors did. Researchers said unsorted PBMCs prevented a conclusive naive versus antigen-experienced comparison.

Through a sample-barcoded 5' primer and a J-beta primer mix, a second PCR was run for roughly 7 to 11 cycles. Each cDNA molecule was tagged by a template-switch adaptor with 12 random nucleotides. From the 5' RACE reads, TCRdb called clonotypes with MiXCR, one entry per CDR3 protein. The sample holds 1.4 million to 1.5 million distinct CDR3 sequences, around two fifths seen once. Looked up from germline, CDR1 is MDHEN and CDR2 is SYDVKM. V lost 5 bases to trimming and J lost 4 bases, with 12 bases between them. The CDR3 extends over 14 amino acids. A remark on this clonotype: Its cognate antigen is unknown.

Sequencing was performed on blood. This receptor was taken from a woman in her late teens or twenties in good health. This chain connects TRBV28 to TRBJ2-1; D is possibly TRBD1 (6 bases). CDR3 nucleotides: TGTGCCAGCAGTACAGGGAACCGATACAATGAGCAGTTCTTC. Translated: CASSTGNRYNEQFF.